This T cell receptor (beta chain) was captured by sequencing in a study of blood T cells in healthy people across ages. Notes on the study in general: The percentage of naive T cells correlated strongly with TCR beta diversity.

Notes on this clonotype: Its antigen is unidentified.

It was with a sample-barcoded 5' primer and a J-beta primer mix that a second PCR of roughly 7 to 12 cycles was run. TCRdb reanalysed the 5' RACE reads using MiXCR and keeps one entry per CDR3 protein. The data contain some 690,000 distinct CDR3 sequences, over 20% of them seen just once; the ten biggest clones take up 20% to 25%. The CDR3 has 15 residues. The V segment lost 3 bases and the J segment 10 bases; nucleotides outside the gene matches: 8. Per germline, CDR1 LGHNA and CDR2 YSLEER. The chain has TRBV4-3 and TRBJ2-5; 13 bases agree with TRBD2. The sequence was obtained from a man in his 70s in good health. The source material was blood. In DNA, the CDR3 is TGCGCCAGCAGCCAGGATGGGACTAGCGGGATGGACCAGTACTTC. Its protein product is CASSQDGTSGMDQYF.